These 17 T cell receptor beta chains came from one sample sequenced in a study of OX40 agonist ivuxolimab in advanced cancers. Using immunoSEQ multiplex PCR, the repertoire was profiled, and TCRdb retains in-frame clones only, with some absent. The sample consists of around 61,000 clones, 82% of them appearing once. The input for sequencing was CD4+ or CD8+ T cells sorted from blood, taken in a trial of the OX40 agonist ivuxolimab. These receptors were taken from an adult with an advanced solid tumor such as melanoma, head and neck, liver or kidney cancer.

The rearrangement uses TRBV29-1 and TRBJ2-5; a weak D match, TRBD1 (6 bases). The germline V and J ends were trimmed by 5 bases and 5 bases, with 12 bases remaining between them. CDR1 and CDR2 from the germline V gene are SQVTM and ANQGSEA. There are 12 residues in the CDR3. This chain's CDR3 is CSVNRAEETQYF. The CDR3 DNA is TGCAGCGTTAACAGGGCGGAGGAGACCCAGTACTTC. Using reference TRBV29-1 and TRBJ2-5 for the parts outside the CDR3, the full variable domain is SAVISQKPSRDICQRGTSLTIQCQVDSQVTMMFWYRQQPGQSLTLIATANQGSEATYESGFVIDKFPISRPNLTFSTLTVSNMSPEDSSIYLCSVNRAEETQYFGPGTRLLVL.

This clone has just one count. The V gene is TRBV6-1, the J gene TRBJ1-2; possibly TRBD1 for D (6 bases). CDR3 length: 15 residues. Germline V lookup: CDR1 MNHNS, CDR2 SASEGT. V lost 7 bases, J lost 3 bases, and 18 bases lay in between. The CDR3 loop reads CASTLDPGADYGYTF. CDR3 coding DNA: TGTGCCAGCACTCTTGACCCGGGGGCGGACTATGGCTACACCTTC.

This rearrangement joins TRBV13 to TRBJ2-1, with unresolved D. CDR1 PRHDT and CDR2 FYEKMQ come from the germline V gene (reference sequence). The V end lost 0 bases, the J end lost 0 bases, and 9 bases lay between the germline ends. There are 16 residues in the CDR3. The CDR3 loop reads CASSLGRLSSYNEQFF. The CDR3 DNA reads TGTGCCAGCAGCTTAGGCAGGCTCAGCTCCTACAATGAGCAGTTCTTC.

The genes are TRBV28 and TRBJ1-1; no firm D call. Germline CDR1 reads MDHEN; CDR2 reads SYDVKM. V lost 6 bases, J lost 4 bases, and 18 bases lay in between. The CDR3 consists of 15 residues. The CDR3 loop is CASSPLRILRTEAFF. The CDR3 nucleotides read TGTGCCAGCAGCCCTCTTCGGATTCTGCGCACTGAAGCTTTCTTT.

This clone was counted once. V and J are TRBV7-2 and TRBJ2-5; 8 bases align to TRBD1. V dropped 1 base and J dropped 2; count of bases not matched to a gene: 6. The CDR3 totals 16 residues. The germline gives CDR1 SGHTA, CDR2 FQGNSA. CDR3 nucleotide sequence: TGTGCCAGCAGCTTAGGGTTACAGGGGGAACAAGAGACCCAGTACTTC. Amino acids: CASSLGLQGEQETQYF.

This clone has more than one count but fewer than ten. The V and J genes are TRBV19 and TRBJ1-5, with no clear D. V was pared by 1 base and J by 0 bases, with 10 bases between. The CDR3 length is 16 residues. Germline CDR1 LNHDA, CDR2 SQIVND (reference sequence). CDR3 sequence: CASSIVRGGSNQPQHF. CDR3 nucleotide sequence: TGTGCCAGTAGTATAGTTCGGGGAGGTAGCAATCAGCCCCAGCATTTT.

In its sample, this clone was seen once. The rearrangement joins TRBV7-3 to TRBJ2-1; 10 bases are shared with TRBD2. The CDR3 runs to 18 residues. V shed 4 bases, J shed 7 bases, and the junction held 16 bases outside the gene matches. Germline V lookup: CDR1 SGHTA, CDR2 FQGTGA. CDR3 sequence reads: CASSSTPPGTSASNEQFF. For the CDR3, the DNA is TGTGCCAGCAGCTCCACCCCTCCCGGGACTAGCGCCTCGAATGAGCAGTTCTTC.

This chain uses TRBV5-4 with TRBJ2-7, with 9 bases identical to TRBD1. The CDR3 length is 15 residues. J was trimmed by 4 bases and V by 2 bases; bases with no gene match: 7. CDR1 is SGHNT, CDR2 YYREEE, per germline (reference sequence). The CDR3 loop reads CASSFQDRGSYEQYF. DNA for the CDR3: TGTGCCAGCAGCTTCCAAGACAGGGGGAGTTACGAGCAGTACTTC.

This clone was detected only a few times. The chain couples TRBV9 to TRBJ1-2; D perhaps matches TRBD1 (6 bases). With 4 bases removed from V and 6 bases from J, the gap between germline ends came to 13 bases. The CDR3 sequence is 13 residues long. Germline V gives CDR1 SGDLS, CDR2 YYNGEE. CDR3 bases: TGTGCCAGCAGCCCAGGACAGAGGGATGGCTACACCTTC. This gives the protein CASSPGQRDGYTF. The full variable domain, rest sourced from reference TRBV9 and TRBJ1-2, is DSGVTQTPKHLITATGQRVTLRCSPRSGDLSVYWYQQSLDQGLQFLIQYYNGEERAKGNILERFSAQQFPDLHSELNLSSLELGDSALYFCASSPGQRDGYTFGSGTRLTVV.

The table lists this clone with many counts. The rearrangement joins TRBV4-1 to TRBJ2-7; no clear D. Germline V gene data show CDR1 as MGHRA and CDR2 as YSYEKL. V gave up 0 bases and J gave up 2 bases, with 5 bases separating them. This CDR3 is 13 amino acids long. The CDR3 loop is CASSQEHPYEQYF. In DNA form, the CDR3 reads TGCGCCAGCAGCCAAGAACATCCCTACGAGCAGTACTTC.

The chain uses TRBV19 and TRBJ2-1; D is uncertain. Per the germline V gene, CDR1 is LNHDA and CDR2 is SQIVND (reference sequence). The V end lost 3 bases, the J end lost 2 bases, and 14 bases lay between the germline ends. This CDR3 contains 16 residues. The CDR3 reads CASSIMGPRTYNEQFF. CDR3 nucleotide sequence: TGTGCCAGTAGTATTATGGGTCCTCGCACCTACAATGAGCAGTTCTTC.

The J gene is TRBJ2-7, the V gene TRBV9; 7 nucleotides align to TRBD2. This CDR3 is built from 16 residues. Germline V gene sequence: CDR1 SGDLS, CDR2 YYNGEE. Trimming at V came to 4 bases and at J to 2 bases, leaving 12 bases not matched to a gene. CDR3 region: CASSPGMAGVPYEQYF. The CDR3 DNA is TGTGCCAGCAGCCCCGGGATGGCGGGGGTTCCCTACGAGCAGTACTTC.

This chain joins TRBV27 and TRBJ2-3, with 7 nucleotides matching TRBD1. The CDR3 loop spans 14 amino acids. V lost 5 bases to trimming and J lost 2 bases; unmatched junction nucleotides: 4. Germline V CDR1 and CDR2: MNHEY, SMNVEV (reference sequence). The CDR3 sequence is CASSIQGITDTQYF. The CDR3 nucleotides read TGTGCCAGCAGTATACAGGGGATCACAGATACGCAGTATTTT.

In this sample, this clone turned up once. The rearrangement joins TRBV7-9 to TRBJ2-1, with TRBD1 matching 8 bases. Trimming removed 5 bases from V and 7 bases from J; junction bases left unmatched: 7. The CDR3 extends over 14 amino acids. From germline, CDR1 is SEHNR and CDR2 FQNEAQ (reference sequence). For the CDR3, the DNA is TGTGCCAGCAGCCCCGGGGGACAGGTTAATGAGCAGTTCTTC. This sequence encodes CASSPGGQVNEQFF.

V usage is TRBV30 and J usage is TRBJ1-4; 8 bases are a match to TRBD1. Germline loops: CDR1 GTSNPN, CDR2 SVGIG (reference sequence). The length of the CDR3 is 11 residues. V shed 7 bases, J shed 13 bases, and the junction held 8 bases outside the gene matches. The CDR3 spells CASTDRDTLFF. In DNA form, the CDR3 reads TGTGCCTCGACGGACAGGGATACACTGTTTTTT.

The chain uses TRBV7-8 and TRBJ1-1, with D unresolved. The CDR3 totals 14 residues. The V end was cut by 2 bases, the J end by 1 base, with 8 bases between. Germline CDR1 reads SGHVS; CDR2 reads FQNEAQ. CDR3 nucleotide sequence: TGTGCCAGCAGCTTAAGAGAGTCGAACACTGAAGCTTTCTTT. It codes for CASSLRESNTEAFF.

The J gene is TRBJ1-4, the V gene TRBV30; the D is unclear. V was clipped by 1 base and J by 7 bases, with 13 bases between them. The CDR3 spans 14 residues. Germline CDR1 GTSNPN, CDR2 SVGIG (reference sequence). The CDR3 DNA is TGTGCCTGGAGTGGCCGGACCCCCTTTGAAAAACTGTTTTTT. Its protein product is CAWSGRTPFEKLFF. Together with reference TRBV30 and TRBJ1-4, the CDR3 gives the full variable domain: SQTIHQWPATLVQPVGSPLSLECTVEGTSNPNLYWYRQAAGRGLQLLFYSVGIGQISSEVPQNLSASRPQDRQFILSSKKLLLSDSGFYLCAWSGRTPFEKLFFGSGTQLSVL.